The 6 T cell receptor beta chains reported below all come from one sample, sequenced in a study of blood T cell repertoires in COVID-19. Method: immunoSEQ multiplex PCR; TCRdb's copy keeps in-frame clones and lacks some. The data hold 180,000 or so clones, with roughly four fifths observed a single time. The material sequenced was PBMCs or T cells enriched from blood (not recorded which). Every receptor here comes from a man between 45 and 60 years old who had recovered from COVID-19.

The rearrangement joins TRBV2 to TRBJ2-7; 10 positions agree with TRBD2. Germline CDR1 SNHLY, CDR2 FYNNEI. After removal of 4 bases from V and 2 bases from J, the junction contained 2 bases not matched to a gene. The CDR3 contains 14 residues. The CDR3 DNA is TGTGCCAGCAGTGGGCTAGCGGGAGCCTACGAGCAGTACTTC. This translates into CASSGLAGAYEQYF. Looking up the rest from reference TRBV2 and TRBJ2-7 gives the full variable domain: EPEVTQTPSHQVTQMGQEVILRCVPISNHLYFYWYRQILGQKVEFLVSFYNNEISEKSEIFDDQFSVERPDGSNFTLKIRSTKLEDSAMYFCASSGLAGAYEQYFGPGTRLTVT.

The V gene is TRBV19, the J gene TRBJ2-7, with 7 bases fitting TRBD1. Germline lookup yields CDR1 LNHDA and CDR2 SQIVND (reference sequence). The V gene end was trimmed by 10 bases and the J gene end by 1 base; junction bases not matched to a gene: 4. This CDR3 is built from 12 residues. The CDR3 region is CATRDRSYEQYF. The CDR3 DNA reads as TGTGCCACCCGGGACAGATCCTACGAGCAGTACTTC.

The genes are TRBV5-6 and TRBJ2-7; TRBD1 agrees at 7 bases. Trimming took 4 bases from V and 4 from J; bases not matched to a gene: 8. CDR3 length: 14 amino acids. Looked up from germline, CDR1 is SGHDT and CDR2 is YYEEEE. The CDR3 region has the DNA TGTGCCAGCAGCGAGCCGGGACAGACATACGAGCAGTACTTC. Amino acid sequence: CASSEPGQTYEQYF.

The chain carries TRBV5-1 and TRBJ2-7, with TRBD2 identical over 7 bases. J lost 3 bases, V lost 4 bases, and 4 bases had no gene match. Germline CDR1 is SGHRS and CDR2 is YFSETQ. This CDR3 spans 13 amino acids. CDR3 sequence (DNA): TGCGCCAGCAGCGTAGCTAGCGGCTACGAGCAGTACTTC. This sequence encodes CASSVASGYEQYF.

Of note for this clone: The same CDR3 can be traced to other DNA sequences in this sample. V gene TRBV28 combines with J gene TRBJ1-3; D gene ambiguous. Trimming shortened V by 1 base and J by 4 bases, and 5 bases separated the two germline ends. Germline-derived CDR1 and CDR2 are MDHEN and SYDVKM. The CDR3 is 13 residues long. The CDR3, as DNA: TGTGCCAGCAGTTTATCTCAGGGAAACACCATATATTTT. This encodes CASSLSQGNTIYF.

V usage is TRBV10-2 and J usage is TRBJ1-1; the D is unclear. Per the germline V gene, CDR1 is WSHSY and CDR2 is SAAADI. This CDR3 comprises 15 residues. The V gene lost 3 bases and the J gene lost 3 bases, with 14 bases spanning the gap. The CDR3 sequence is CASSEQSLGHTEAFF. The CDR3 coding sequence is TGCGCCAGCAGTGAACAATCCCTTGGGCACACTGAAGCTTTCTTT.